The clone carrying this T cell receptor (beta chain) was found a few times. The antigen remains unidentified. This sample stems from a study of CD8+CD57+ T cells in acquired aplastic anemia. Looking at the study overall: Sorted CD4+ and CD8+ cells yielded roughly 3 ug of DNA on average. As sequenced from healthy donors, CD4+ cells averaged approximately 11 million reads. Study results and limitations: Significance was not reached for CD8+ Simpson's diversity between patients and controls. Patients shared 25 to 35 CD8+ CDR3 sequences with controls.

Trimming shortened V by 2 bases and J by 7 bases, and 10 bases separated the two germline ends. CDR3 length: 14 residues. From germline, CDR1 is SGDLS and CDR2 YYNGEE. According to the study, genomic DNA was the template for TCR beta VDJ and CDR3 profiling. Using its own MiXCR run on the reads, TCRdb lists one record per CDR3 protein. The data show over 35,000 distinct CDR3 sequences, about two thirds seen once. The sequenced sample was sorted CD4+, CD8+, or CD8+CD57+ T cells (not recorded which) from PBMCs. This chain uses TRBV9 with TRBJ1-6; possible D gene TRBD1, 6 bases. The clonotype comes from a human donor in good health, serving as a control. CDR3 nucleotide sequence: TGTGCCAGCAGCGTCCGGGACACAAATTCACCCCTCCACTTT. Its translation is CASSVRDTNSPLHF. Looking up the rest from reference TRBV9 and TRBJ1-6 gives the full variable domain: DSGVTQTPKHLITATGQRVTLRCSPRSGDLSVYWYQQSLDQGLQFLIQYYNGEERAKGNILERFSAQQFPDLHSELNLSSLELGDSALYFCASSVRDTNSPLHFGNGTRLTVT.